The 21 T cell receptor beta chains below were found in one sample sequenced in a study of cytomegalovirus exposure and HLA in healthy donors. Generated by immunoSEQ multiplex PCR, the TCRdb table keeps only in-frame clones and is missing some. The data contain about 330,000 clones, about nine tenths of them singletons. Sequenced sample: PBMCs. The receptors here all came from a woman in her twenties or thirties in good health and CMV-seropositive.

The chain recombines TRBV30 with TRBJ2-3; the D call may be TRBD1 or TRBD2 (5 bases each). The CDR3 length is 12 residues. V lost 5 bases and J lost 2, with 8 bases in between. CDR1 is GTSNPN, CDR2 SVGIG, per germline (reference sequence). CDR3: CAWGTATDTQYF. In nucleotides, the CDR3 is TGTGCCTGGGGGACCGCCACAGATACGCAGTATTTT.

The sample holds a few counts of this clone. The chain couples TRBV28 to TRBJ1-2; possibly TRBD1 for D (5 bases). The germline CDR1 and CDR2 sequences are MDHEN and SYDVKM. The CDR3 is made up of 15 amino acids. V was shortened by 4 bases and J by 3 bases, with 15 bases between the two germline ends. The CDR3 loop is CASSSHDSGYYGYTF. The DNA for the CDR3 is TGTGCCAGCAGTTCACACGACAGTGGGTACTATGGCTACACCTTC.

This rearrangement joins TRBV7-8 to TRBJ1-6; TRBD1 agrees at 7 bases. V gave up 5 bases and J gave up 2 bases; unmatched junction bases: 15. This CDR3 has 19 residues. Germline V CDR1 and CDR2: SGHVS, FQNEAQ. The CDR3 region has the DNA TGTGCCAGCAGCCTAGGGGGCGGACTAAGATCCCCCTATAATTCACCCCTCCACTTT. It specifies CASSLGGGLRSPYNSPLHF.

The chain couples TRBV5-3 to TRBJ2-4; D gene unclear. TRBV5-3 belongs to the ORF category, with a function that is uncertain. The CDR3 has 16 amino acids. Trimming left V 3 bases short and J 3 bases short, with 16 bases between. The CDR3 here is CARSSGQVSGKNIQYF. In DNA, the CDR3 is TGTGCCAGAAGCTCCGGTCAGGTCTCGGGCAAAAACATTCAGTACTTC.

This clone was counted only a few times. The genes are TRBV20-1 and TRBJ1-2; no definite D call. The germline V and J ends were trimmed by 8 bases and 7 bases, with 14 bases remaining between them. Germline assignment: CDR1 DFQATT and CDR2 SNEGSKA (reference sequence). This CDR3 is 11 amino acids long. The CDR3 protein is CSQSRGPGYTF. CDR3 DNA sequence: TGCAGTCAGTCTAGAGGGCCTGGCTACACCTTC.

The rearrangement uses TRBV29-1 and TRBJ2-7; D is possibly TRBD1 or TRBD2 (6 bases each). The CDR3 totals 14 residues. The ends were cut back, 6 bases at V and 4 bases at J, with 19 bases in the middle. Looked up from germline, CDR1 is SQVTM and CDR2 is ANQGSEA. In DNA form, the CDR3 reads TGCAGCGTGTGGCAAGAGGGGGAGGCGTACGAGCAGTACTTC. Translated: CSVWQEGEAYEQYF.

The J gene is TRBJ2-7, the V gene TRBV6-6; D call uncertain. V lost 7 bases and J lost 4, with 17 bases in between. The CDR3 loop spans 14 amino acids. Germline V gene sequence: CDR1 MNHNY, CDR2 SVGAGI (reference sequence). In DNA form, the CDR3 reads TGTGCCAGCACCCAAGGCCCTGACATTTACGAGCAGTACTTC. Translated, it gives CASTQGPDIYEQYF.

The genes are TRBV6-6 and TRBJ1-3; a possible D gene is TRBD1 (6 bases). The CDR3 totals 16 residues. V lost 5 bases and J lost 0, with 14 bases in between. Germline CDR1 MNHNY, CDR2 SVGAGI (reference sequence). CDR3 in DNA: TGTGCCAGCAGTACAGGGTTCCCGGGCTCTGGAAACACCATATATTTT. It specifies CASSTGFPGSGNTIYF.

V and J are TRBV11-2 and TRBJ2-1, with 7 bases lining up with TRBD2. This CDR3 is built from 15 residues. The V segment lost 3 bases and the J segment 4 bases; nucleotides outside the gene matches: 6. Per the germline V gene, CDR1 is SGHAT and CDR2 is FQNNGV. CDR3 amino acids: CASSFAGEWYNEQFF. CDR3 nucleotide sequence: TGTGCCAGCAGCTTTGCGGGAGAGTGGTACAATGAGCAGTTCTTC.

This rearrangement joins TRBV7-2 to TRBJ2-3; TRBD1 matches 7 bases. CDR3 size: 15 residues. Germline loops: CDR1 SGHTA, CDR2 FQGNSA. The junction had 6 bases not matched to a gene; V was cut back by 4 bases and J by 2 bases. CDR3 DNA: TGTGCCAGCAGCTACCGACAGGGCGCCACAGATACGCAGTATTTT. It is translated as CASSYRQGATDTQYF.

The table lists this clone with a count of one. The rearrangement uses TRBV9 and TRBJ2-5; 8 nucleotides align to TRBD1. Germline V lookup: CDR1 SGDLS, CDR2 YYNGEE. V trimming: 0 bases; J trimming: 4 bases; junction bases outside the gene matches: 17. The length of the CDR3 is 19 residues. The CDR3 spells CASSVGAGGAVWPGETQYF. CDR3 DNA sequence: TGTGCCAGCAGCGTAGGGGCAGGGGGCGCGGTGTGGCCAGGAGAGACCCAGTACTTC.

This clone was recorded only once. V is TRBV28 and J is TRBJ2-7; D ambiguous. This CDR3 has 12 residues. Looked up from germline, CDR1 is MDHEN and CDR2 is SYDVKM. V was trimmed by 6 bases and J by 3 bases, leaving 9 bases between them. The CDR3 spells CASSSDDYEQYF. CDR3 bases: TGTGCCAGCAGCTCCGACGACTACGAGCAGTACTTC.

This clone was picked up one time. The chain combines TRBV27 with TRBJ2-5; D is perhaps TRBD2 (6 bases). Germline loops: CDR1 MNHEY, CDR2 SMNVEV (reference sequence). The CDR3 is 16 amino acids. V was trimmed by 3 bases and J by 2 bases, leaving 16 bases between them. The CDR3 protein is CASSFLVGGIQETQYF. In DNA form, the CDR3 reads TGTGCCAGCAGTTTTTTGGTGGGGGGAATACAAGAGACCCAGTACTTC.

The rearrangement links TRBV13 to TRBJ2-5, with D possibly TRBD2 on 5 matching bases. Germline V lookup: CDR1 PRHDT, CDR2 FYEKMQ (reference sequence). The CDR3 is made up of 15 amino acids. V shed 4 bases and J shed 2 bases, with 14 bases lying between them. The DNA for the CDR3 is TGTGCCAGCAGCTCTCACGACTACACTCAAGAGACCCAGTACTTC. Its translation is CASSSHDYTQETQYF.

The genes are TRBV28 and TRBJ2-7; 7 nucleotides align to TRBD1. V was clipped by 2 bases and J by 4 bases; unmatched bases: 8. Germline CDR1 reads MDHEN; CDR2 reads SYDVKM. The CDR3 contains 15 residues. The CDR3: CASSLVDRDRYEQYF. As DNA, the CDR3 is TGTGCCAGCAGTTTAGTAGACAGGGATAGGTACGAGCAGTACTTC. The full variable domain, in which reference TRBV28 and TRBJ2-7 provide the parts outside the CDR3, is DVKVTQSSRYLVKRTGEKVFLECVQDMDHENMFWYRQDPGLGLRLIYFSYDVKMKEKGDIPEGYSVSREKKERFSLILESASTNQTSMYLCASSLVDRDRYEQYFGPGTRLTVT.

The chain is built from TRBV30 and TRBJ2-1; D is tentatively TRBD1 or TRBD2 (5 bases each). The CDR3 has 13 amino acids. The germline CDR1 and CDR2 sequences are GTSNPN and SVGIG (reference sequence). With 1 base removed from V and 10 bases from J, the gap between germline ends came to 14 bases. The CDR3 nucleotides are TGTGCCTGGAGTGCGGGCCCCGGGGCGGAGCAGTTCTTC. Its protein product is CAWSAGPGAEQFF. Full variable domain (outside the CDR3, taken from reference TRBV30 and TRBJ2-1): SQTIHQWPATLVQPVGSPLSLECTVEGTSNPNLYWYRQAAGRGLQLLFYSVGIGQISSEVPQNLSASRPQDRQFILSSKKLLLSDSGFYLCAWSAGPGAEQFFGPGTRLTVL.

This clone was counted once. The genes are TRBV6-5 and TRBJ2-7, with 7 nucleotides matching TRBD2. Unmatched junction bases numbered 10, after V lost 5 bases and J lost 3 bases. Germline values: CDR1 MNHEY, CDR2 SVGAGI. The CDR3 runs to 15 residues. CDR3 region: CASSNAGVDFYEQYF. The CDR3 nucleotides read TGTGCCAGCAGTAACGCGGGGGTAGACTTCTACGAGCAGTACTTC.

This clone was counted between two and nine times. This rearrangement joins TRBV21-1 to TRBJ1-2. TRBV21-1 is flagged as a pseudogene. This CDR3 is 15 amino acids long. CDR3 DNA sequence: TGTGCCAGCAGCAGTTGGAACACCATTAACTATGGCTACACCTTC. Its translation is CASSSWNTINYGYTF.

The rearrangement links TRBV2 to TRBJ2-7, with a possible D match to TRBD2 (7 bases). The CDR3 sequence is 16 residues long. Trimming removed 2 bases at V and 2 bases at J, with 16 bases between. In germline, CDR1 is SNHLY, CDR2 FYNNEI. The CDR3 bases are TGTGCCAGCAGTGAAAATCGAGGGGGGGGGCCCTACGAGCAGTACTTC. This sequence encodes CASSENRGGGPYEQYF.

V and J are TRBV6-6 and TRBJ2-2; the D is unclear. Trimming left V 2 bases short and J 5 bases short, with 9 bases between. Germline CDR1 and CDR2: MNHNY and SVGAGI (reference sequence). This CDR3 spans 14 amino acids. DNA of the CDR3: TGTGCCAGCAGTTACGCTAGGGAAACCGGGGAGCTGTTTTTT. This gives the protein CASSYARETGELFF.

CDR3 sequence (DNA): TGTGCCAGCAGCACCGGGACAGGGGGCACTGAAGCTTTCTTT. The encoded protein is CASSTGTGGTEAFF. V is TRBV5-6 and J is TRBJ1-1; 11 nucleotides align to TRBD1. This CDR3 is 14 amino acids long. With V trimmed by 4 bases and J by 4 bases, 3 bases remained unmatched. Germline V gene data show CDR1 as SGHDT and CDR2 as YYEEEE.